Sequencing of this TCR beta chain was carried out in a study of neurological immune-mediated disorders. This clonotype was recorded many times. CDR3 length: 13 residues. Trimming removed 1 base from V and 4 bases from J, with 5 bases in between. Germline loops: CDR1 SGHTA, CDR2 FQGNSA. A single record per CDR3 protein comes from TCRdb applying MiXCR to the 5' RACE reads. The data show around 70,000 distinct CDR3 sequences, with around 5.2% seen just once and 7.4% held by the top ten. The sequencing sample was made of PBMCs. The chain couples TRBV7-2 to TRBJ1-3, with unresolved D. The receptor was isolated from a man between 18 and 29 years old with multiple sclerosis. The DNA for the CDR3 is TGTGCCAGCAGCTTAGTACAGGGAAACACCATATATTTT. Amino acid sequence: CASSLVQGNTIYF. Full variable domain (rest looked up from reference TRBV7-2 and TRBJ1-3): GAGVSQSPSNKVTEKGKDVELRCDPISGHTALYWYRQSLGQGLEFLIYFQGNSAPDKSGLPSDRFSAERTGGSVSTLTIQRTQQEDSAVYLCASSLVQGNTIYFGEGSWLTVV.